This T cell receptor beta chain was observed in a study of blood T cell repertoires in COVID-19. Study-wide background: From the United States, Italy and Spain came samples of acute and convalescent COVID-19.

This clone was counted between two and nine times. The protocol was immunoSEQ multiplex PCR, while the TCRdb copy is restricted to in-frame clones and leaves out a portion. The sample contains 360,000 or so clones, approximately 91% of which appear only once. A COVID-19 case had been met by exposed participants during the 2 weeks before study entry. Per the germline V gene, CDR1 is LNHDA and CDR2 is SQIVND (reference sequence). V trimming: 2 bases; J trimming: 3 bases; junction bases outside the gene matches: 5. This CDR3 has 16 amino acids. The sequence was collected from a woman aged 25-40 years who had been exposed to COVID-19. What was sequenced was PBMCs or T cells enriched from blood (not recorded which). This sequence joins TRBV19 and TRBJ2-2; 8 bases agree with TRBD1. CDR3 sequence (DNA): TGTGCCAGTAGTATAAGGCGGGACAGGTACACCGGGGAGCTGTTTTTT. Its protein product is CASSIRRDRYTGELFF. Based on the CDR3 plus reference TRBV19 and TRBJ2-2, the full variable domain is DGGITQSPKYLFRKEGQNVTLSCEQNLNHDAMYWYRQDPGQGLRLIYYSQIVNDFQKGDIAEGYSVSREKKESFPLTVTSAQKNPTAFYLCASSIRRDRYTGELFFGEGSRLTVL.